Listed here is a single TCR beta chain. Antigen specificity is unknown. The data belong to a study of cytomegalovirus exposure and HLA in healthy donors. CDR1 and CDR2 from the germline V gene are SQVTM and ANQGSEA. The CDR3 loop spans 15 amino acids. Trimming removed 6 bases from V and 0 bases from J, with 17 bases in between. Amplification used 60 Vbeta primers and 13 Jbeta primers. The assay was immunoSEQ multiplex PCR, and TCRdb's table has in-frame clones only and misses some. Of under 200,000 clones detected, roughly 79% appear once; the ten largest clones hold approximately 2.2%. The study, taken as a whole, reports: A later analysis linked a missense DCLRE1C variant to TCR beta V- and J-gene trimming.

This sequence originates from a woman in her twenties or thirties in good health and CMV-seropositive. The material sequenced was PBMCs. This chain uses TRBV29-1 with TRBJ1-1; possibly TRBD1 for D (5 bases). DNA of the CDR3: TGCAGCGTGGGCCAGACAGCGCTCATGAACACTGAAGCTTTCTTT. Protein: CSVGQTALMNTEAFF.